Following are 21 T cell receptor beta chains from one sample sequenced in a study of cytomegalovirus exposure and HLA in healthy donors. Primers included in the PCR were 60 Vbeta and 13 Jbeta primers. Here immunoSEQ multiplex PCR was the method, and the copy in TCRdb shows in-frame clones only, minus some. The sample lists 130,000 to 150,000 clones, about 80% occurring once. Sequencing was performed on PBMCs. Receptors originate from a woman aged 18 to 35 in good health and CMV-seropositive.

V usage is TRBV2 and J usage is TRBJ2-2; 7 nucleotides align to TRBD2. The germline CDR1 and CDR2 sequences are SNHLY and FYNNEI. The CDR3 is made up of 13 amino acids. The J segment lost 6 bases and the V segment lost 4 bases, leaving 2 bases of the junction unmatched. In nucleotides, the CDR3 is TGTGCCAGCAGTGGCGCGGGGGCCGGGGAGCTGTTTTTT. Protein: CASSGAGAGELFF.

The chain carries TRBV7-6 and TRBJ1-1; 9 bases line up with TRBD1. V lost 1 base to trimming and J lost 4 bases; unmatched junction nucleotides: 1. The CDR3 runs 14 residues. Germline V lookup: CDR1 SGHVS, CDR2 FNYEAQ. The DNA of the CDR3 is TGTGCCAGCAGCTTAGAGACAGGGGGCACTGAAGCTTTCTTT. Protein sequence: CASSLETGGTEAFF.

This rearrangement joins TRBV2 to TRBJ1-2; TRBD1 aligns across 7 bases. The CDR3 consists of 16 residues. Per germline, CDR1 SNHLY and CDR2 FYNNEI. V lost 5 bases and J lost 5; bases outside the gene matches: 14. CDR3 nucleotide sequence: TGTGCCAGCAGTTCTACAGGGGTCGTGGGGCCTTATGGCTACACCTTC. Its protein is CASSSTGVVGPYGYTF. The full variable domain, its missing parts supplied by reference TRBV2 and TRBJ1-2, is EPEVTQTPSHQVTQMGQEVILRCVPISNHLYFYWYRQILGQKVEFLVSFYNNEISEKSEIFDDQFSVERPDGSNFTLKIRSTKLEDSAMYFCASSSTGVVGPYGYTFGSGTRLTVV.

Note on this clone: Germline is not matched at one junction end, which may reflect a read error. The genes are TRBV10-3 and TRBJ1-5; TRBD1 matches 9 bases. Germline V gene sequence: CDR1 ENHRY, CDR2 SYGVKD. This CDR3 comprises 14 residues. The CDR3 protein is CAISRTGGKQPQHF. In DNA, the CDR3 is TGTGCCATCAGTAGAACAGGGGGCAAACAGCCCCAGCATTTT.

This clone was recorded once. The chain joins TRBV10-1 to TRBJ2-7, with D tentatively TRBD1 (5 bases). V lost 5 bases and J 2 bases, leaving 10 bases between the germline ends. CDR1 WNHNN and CDR2 SYGVQD come from the germline V gene (reference sequence). CDR3 length: 13 amino acids. This chain's CDR3 is CASSSDRAYEQYF. The CDR3 region has the DNA TGCGCCAGCAGTTCCGACAGAGCCTACGAGCAGTACTTC.

The V call is TRBV6-4, the J call TRBJ1-1; TRBD1 is a possible D gene (6 bases). The CDR3 has 15 residues. Germline V gives CDR1 MRHNA, CDR2 SNTAGT. The ends were cut back, 0 bases at V and 5 bases at J, with 13 bases in the middle. In DNA form, the CDR3 reads TGTGCCAGCAGTGACTCTATTGGGGGGGCGACTGAAGCTTTCTTT. Translated: CASSDSIGGATEAFF.

The chain couples TRBV21-1 to TRBJ1-2. TRBV21-1 is marked as a pseudogene. This CDR3 spans 16 amino acids. The CDR3 loop reads CASRRPREVGGYGYTF. The DNA for the CDR3 is TGTGCCAGCAGGCGCCCTCGGGAGGTCGGTGGCTATGGCTACACCTTC.

The rearrangement links TRBV5-6 to TRBJ1-1; 7 nucleotides match TRBD1. V dropped 0 bases and J dropped 0; count of bases not matched to a gene: 2. CDR1 is SGHDT and CDR2 is YYEEEE in the germline V gene. This CDR3 is 15 amino acids long. CDR3 DNA: TGTGCCAGCAGCTTGGGGACAGGCATGAACACTGAAGCTTTCTTT. It specifies CASSLGTGMNTEAFF.

This chain links TRBV25-1 with TRBJ1-1; unclear D gene. The CDR3 runs to 13 residues. Per the germline V gene, CDR1 is MGHDK and CDR2 is SYGVNS. V was cut by 8 bases and J by 1 base, with 11 bases left in between. The CDR3 region is CASSTEGNTEAFF. In DNA form, the CDR3 reads TGTGCCAGCTCCACCGAGGGGAACACTGAAGCTTTCTTT.

The chain combines TRBV7-2 with TRBJ1-6; 7 positions match TRBD1. This CDR3 region has 15 residues. V was pared by 4 bases and J by 7 bases, with 7 bases of the junction left unmatched. Looked up from germline, CDR1 is SGHTA and CDR2 is FQGNSA. Written as DNA, the CDR3 is TGTGCCAGCAGCTCGGCCGGGACAGAAAATTCACCCCTCCACTTT. Its translation is CASSSAGTENSPLHF.

This clone was detected only a few times. The V gene is TRBV5-1, the J gene TRBJ2-7, with 8 bases aligning to TRBD1. Losses at the gene ends were 0 bases for V and 2 bases for J; bases not matched to a gene: 4. Germline CDR1 and CDR2: SGHRS and YFSETQ. This CDR3 is built from 15 residues. CDR3 in DNA: TGCGCCAGCAGCTTGGGGACAGGGACCGCCTACGAGCAGTACTTC. Residues: CASSLGTGTAYEQYF.

This clone was seen more than once but under ten times. V and J are TRBV6-5 and TRBJ1-1; 7 positions agree with TRBD1. V gave up 0 bases and J gave up 1 base; unmatched junction bases: 5. The CDR3 is 16 residues long. Germline lookup yields CDR1 MNHEY and CDR2 SVGAGI. CDR3 DNA: TGTGCCAGCAGTTACTCGCCGGGACAGAAGAACACTGAAGCTTTCTTT. Residues: CASSYSPGQKNTEAFF.

The chain recombines TRBV28 with TRBJ1-1; no firm D call. The V gene's germline CDR1 is MDHEN and CDR2 SYDVKM. Trimming took off 3 bases at V and 5 bases at J, with 19 bases between the two ends. CDR3 size: 16 residues. The CDR3 region is CASSFSPGGSATEAFF. CDR3 in DNA: TGTGCCAGCAGTTTTTCTCCGGGAGGATCGGCTACTGAAGCTTTCTTT.

This clone was picked up a small number of times. The rearrangement uses TRBV2 and TRBJ2-7; D perhaps matches TRBD2 (6 bases). Germline V gene data show CDR1 as SNHLY and CDR2 as FYNNEI. This CDR3 is built from 15 residues. The germline V and J ends were trimmed by 6 bases and 2 bases, with 17 bases remaining between them. CDR3 region: CASSYFAGTAYEQYF. CDR3 nucleotide sequence: TGTGCCAGCAGCTACTTTGCGGGGACCGCCTACGAGCAGTACTTC.

In nucleotides, the CDR3 is TGTGCCAGCAGCGTACGGACAGGGCACACTGAAGCTTTCTTT. Protein sequence: CASSVRTGHTEAFF. This chain joins TRBV9 and TRBJ1-1; TRBD1 aligns across 8 bases. The CDR3 is 14 amino acids. The ends lost 1 base at V and 3 bases at J; junction bases unmatched: 2. Germline V lookup: CDR1 SGDLS, CDR2 YYNGEE.

The chain combines TRBV2 with TRBJ1-6, with a tentative D call TRBD1 (5 bases). This CDR3 is 16 amino acids long. Germline V gene lookup returns CDR1 SNHLY and CDR2 FYNNEI. V was cut by 6 bases and J by 8 bases, with 20 bases left in between. The chain's CDR3 is CASSPGGGSVDSPLHF. DNA of the CDR3: TGTGCCAGCAGCCCCGGGGGGGGGTCGGTTGATTCACCCCTCCACTTT.

V is TRBV5-4 and J is TRBJ2-7; maybe TRBD2 (5 bases). Germline CDR1 and CDR2: SGHNT and YYREEE (reference sequence). The CDR3 consists of 16 residues. V was pared by 0 bases and J by 0 bases, with 13 bases between. CDR3 DNA sequence: TGTGCCAGCAGCTTGGGAGGACTCACCAGCTCCTACGAGCAGTACTTC. It specifies CASSLGGLTSSYEQYF.

This clone came up a few times. This rearrangement joins TRBV5-1 to TRBJ2-3, with 8 bases fitting TRBD2. This CDR3 region has 15 residues. The V segment lost 2 bases and the J segment 6 bases; nucleotides outside the gene matches: 8. Germline assignment: CDR1 SGHRS and CDR2 YFSETQ. The CDR3: CASSFGAGVSDTQYF. As DNA, the CDR3 is TGCGCCAGCAGCTTCGGAGCGGGGGTTTCCGATACGCAGTATTTT.

This clone was detected once. This rearrangement joins TRBV4-1 to TRBJ2-7; the match to TRBD2 covers 8 bases. This CDR3 spans 17 amino acids. Trimming removed 0 bases from V and 0 bases from J; junction bases left unmatched: 7. CDR1 MGHRA and CDR2 YSYEKL come from the germline V gene. CDR3 amino acids: CASSQDLPGTSSYEQYF. In DNA form, the CDR3 reads TGCGCCAGCAGCCAAGATCTCCCAGGGACTAGCTCCTACGAGCAGTACTTC.

A remark on this clone: Other DNA sequences in this specimen translate into the identical CDR3. The genes are TRBV14 and TRBJ1-2; possible D gene TRBD1, 5 bases. Germline V lookup: CDR1 SGHDN, CDR2 FVKESK. This CDR3 comprises 13 residues. V shed 3 bases and J shed 3 bases, with 8 bases lying between them. The CDR3 coding sequence is TGTGCCAGCAGCCAGGACACCTACTATGGCTACACCTTC. Translated: CASSQDTYYGYTF.

The CDR3 protein is CASSGLLNQPQHF. The DNA of the CDR3 is TGTGCCAGCAGTGGGCTCCTCAATCAGCCCCAGCATTTT. The chain is built from TRBV7-9 and TRBJ1-5; the D is unclear. The CDR3 has 13 residues. Trimming removed 6 bases from V and 3 bases from J, with 9 bases in between. Germline lookup yields CDR1 SEHNR and CDR2 FQNEAQ (reference sequence).